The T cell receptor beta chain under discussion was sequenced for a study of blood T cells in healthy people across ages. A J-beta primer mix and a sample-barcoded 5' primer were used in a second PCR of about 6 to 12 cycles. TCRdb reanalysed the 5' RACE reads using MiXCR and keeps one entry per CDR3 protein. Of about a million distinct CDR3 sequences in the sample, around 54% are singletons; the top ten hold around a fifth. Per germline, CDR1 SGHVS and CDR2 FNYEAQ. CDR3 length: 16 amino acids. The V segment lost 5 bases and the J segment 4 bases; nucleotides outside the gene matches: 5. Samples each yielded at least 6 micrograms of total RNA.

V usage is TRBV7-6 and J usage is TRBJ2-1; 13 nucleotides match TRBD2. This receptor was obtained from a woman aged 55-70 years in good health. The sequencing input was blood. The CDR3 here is CASSRGTSGVYNEQFF. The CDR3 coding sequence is TGTGCCAGCAGCAGAGGGACTAGCGGGGTTTACAATGAGCAGTTCTTC.